Given below is one TCR beta chain in context. This clonotype was detected a few times. The target of this receptor is not known. No base-level quality is on record; no much larger clone is a single base apart. The time point label of this sample denotes: pre-sensitization, week 0. The sample's treatment or condition label, in plain terms: therapeutic diphenylcyclopropenone sensitization with weekly scalp DPC. Blood at each patch-test visit was drawn before the patch test was applied. Patients were eligible if aged 18 to 70, diagnosed with alopecia and judged suitable for DPC therapy, and pregnant patients were excluded. Total RNA was isolated from unfractionated whole blood collected in Tempus Blood RNA tubes. These data are taken from a study of human T cells and chemical hapten exposure (dated by TCRdb to the early 2020s). For the wider study: For sensitization, 2% DPC in acetone was applied to a roughly 2 cm by roughly 2 cm area of upper inner arm skin. Blood samples were taken from patients before sensitization (week 0) and then at 2, 6 and about 24 weeks after DPC sensitization. Most of the patients in the cohort were female, and the cohort covered alopecia areata with under or over 50% scalp involvement, alopecia totalis and alopecia universalis. Some 29 alopecia patients gave blood for TCR sequencing at one to four time points (pre-sensitization, 2, 6 and 24 weeks). In alopecia patients, the study followed how the peripheral blood TCR repertoire changed in vivo over primary and secondary sensitization to diphenylcyclopropenone (DPC), a hapten. Libraries were pooled for sequencing, and per-sample TCR yields varied mainly because of small differences in library volumes within the pool. Weekly therapeutic DPC doses were additionally applied to the scalp of patients throughout the approximately 25-week study period. Patch testing on the upper back used Finn chambers containing 0.01% DPC, with scoring done after 6 days according to International Contact Dermatitis Research Group standards.

V is clipped by 2 bases and J by 4 bases, and the sequence between their germline boundaries is 6 bases long. Taken from cysteine to phenylalanine, the CDR3 has 13 residues. Solely the CDR3 DNA is kept, with 39 bases framed from the first base. From the germline V gene, CDR1 is MNHEY and CDR2 is SVGAGI. The study at large found these results: No change with DPC sensitization was found in the number of TCRs above 1 in 1000 frequency, and no evidence of global repertoire structure alterations was found. Because every patient had alopecia, a presumed autoimmune disease, the patients' immune response might differ from that of healthy individuals. The number of PT1 expanded TCRs positively correlated with patch test score, significant at thresholds 8, 16 and 32 but not 4. After repeated subsampling, the strength of the expansion versus patch-test correlation and the threshold at which it became significant changed. Compared with pre-sensitization or healthy control sets, expanded TCRs formed significantly more large CDR3 similarity clusters, which is consistent with antigen-driven responses.

The library relied on RACE. TCRdb names NextSeq 500 as the instrument used. During library preparation, unique molecular identifiers were attached to individual cDNA molecules so that TCRs could be counted in a quantitative, reproducible way. From each blood RNA sample, both TCR alpha and TCR beta chains were sequenced. For the original study's pipeline: Samples had a median of 95,638 TCRs, with a range from 23,224 to 690,600. V, J and CDR3 annotation of the TCR reads was carried out using the Decombinator software suite. For the PS versus PT1 abundance plots, all samples were subsampled to the same number of TCRs (28,000). TCRs were defined as expanded if absent before sensitization and observed at least eight times at the 2-week time point. Through fastp at Q25 and MiXCR, TCRdb rebuilt clones from the public reads, retaining in-frame beta chains. Rows with a matching CDR3 protein are joined into one entry that keeps the most common DNA and genes. The authors' filters were not applied to this entry. Counted in this sample were 200,000 to 300,000 distinct CDR3 sequences; about 9% of them appeared once. The top ten clones comprise 2% to 2.5% of the sample.

Sample: whole blood, taken in connection with sensitization to the hapten diphenylcyclopropenone (DPC). The chain joins TRBV6-5 to TRBJ1-5, with no confident D gene call. The TCR originated in a woman aged 40 to 50 with alopecia areata. Some clones in this sample may be carry-over from other donors' samples. At the DNA level, the sequence is TGTGCCAGCAGTTACGCGGGGAATCAGCCCCAGCATTTT. Translated, this is CASSYAGNQPQHF.